Listed below are T cell receptor beta chains from one sample, sequenced in a study of T cell repertoires in cytomegalovirus infection. TCRdb used MiXCR to reprocess the reads, holding one entry per CDR3 protein. This table has 150,000 to 200,000 distinct CDR3 sequences, roughly 19% appearing once. The specimen was PBMCs. These TCRs come from a human donor in good health (CMV status not recorded). Some clones in this sample may be carry-over from other donors' samples. Each CDR3 is given with its conserved first and last residue.

TRBV11-1	TRBJ2-7	14	CASSPRDPSYEQYF
TRBV7-2	TRBJ1-5	15	CASSLVGTAYQPQHF
TRBV20-1	TRBJ2-1	16	CSARDQGGASYNEQFF
TRBV20-1	TRBJ2-5	14	CSARVLVNQETQYF
TRBV7-3	TRBJ2-3	15	CASSLTGEKADTQYF
TRBV6-2/TRBV6-3	TRBJ1-1	14	CASSRMSMNTEAFF
TRBV7-9	TRBJ2-5	14	CASSPRLGLETQYF
TRBV7-2	TRBJ2-3	15	CASRRDRVSTDTQYF
TRBV20-1	TRBJ2-7	11	CSADRGYEQYF
TRBV27	TRBJ1-2	17	CASSFWPPDRGIYGYTF
TRBV25-1	TRBJ2-2	13	CASSALGGGELFF
TRBV20-1	TRBJ2-1	15	CSAPASGRFLNEQFF
TRBV7-4	TRBJ2-7	16	CVSSLIRLAGFYEQYF
TRBV6-1	TRBJ1-6	14	CASYLTGGGSPLHF
TRBV6-5	TRBJ2-5	18	CASSSILLQGKPRETQYF
TRBV5-5	TRBJ2-3	17	CASIIPGLAGRGDTQYF
TRBV7-9	TRBJ2-1	12	CASSRSGAEQFF
TRBV7-2	TRBJ1-2	15	CASSRGTGIYGGYTF
TRBV6-1	TRBJ1-1	15	CASIRRQGVVSEAFF
TRBV2	TRBJ2-7	13	CASRRQGAYEQYF
TRBV23-1	TRBJ2-5	14	CASSRTGGWETQYF
TRBV6-2/TRBV6-3	TRBJ2-1	11	CATSFYYEQFF
TRBV7-2	TRBJ2-1	18	CASSLGGSGLRSYNEQFF
TRBV14	TRBJ1-1	16	CASSLYTTGLNTEAFF
TRBV5-6	TRBJ2-7	13	CASSSDRTYEQYF
TRBV29-1	TRBJ2-5	15	CSVGGDRGLQETQYF
TRBV18	TRBJ1-4	13	CASSPNRDEKLFF
TRBV11-2	TRBJ1-5	15	CASSLESGSLSPQHF
TRBV7-9	TRBJ1-4	14	CASSLSGGREKLFF
TRBV28	TRBJ2-7	15	CASGTQGTGSYEQYF
TRBV11-1	TRBJ2-5	15	CASSDGLAGGETQYF
TRBV7-8	TRBJ2-7	16	CASSLLGGDPSYEQYF
TRBV2	TRBJ1-1	13	CASSDPYSSEAFF
TRBV20-1	TRBJ2-1	15	CSAREGAKGNNEQFF
TRBV7-2	TRBJ2-1	19	CASRKGNSGRGDSYNEQFF
TRBV5-4	TRBJ2-3	13	CASSQGSTDTQYF
TRBV7-4	TRBJ1-1	14	CASSPAQGARGAFF
TRBV6-4	TRBJ2-2	13	CASSGTNTGELFF
TRBV7-6	TRBJ2-7	16	CASSLGPGGRLDEQYF
TRBV28	TRBJ2-7	14	CASRLGGGLGGQYF
TRBV28	TRBJ2-7	13	CASSSPGGKLQYF
TRBV11-2	TRBJ1-2	15	CASTKDRPRGDGYTF
TRBV19	TRBJ2-7	17	CASSISGKELESYEQYF
TRBV5-1	TRBJ2-3	14	CASSIQGATDTQYF
TRBV2	TRBJ1-2	13	CASSGGLNYGYTF
TRBV4-1	TRBJ1-2	14	CASSQGGSSYGYTF
TRBV5-4	TRBJ2-3	17	CASSPRLAGGGTDTQYF
TRBV12-3/TRBV12-4	TRBJ1-2	13	CASSPSDSYGYTF
TRBV11-2	TRBJ2-5	17	CASSRYAGGPFGETQYF
TRBV20-1	TRBJ2-1	14	CSAAREGGAVEQFF
TRBV2	TRBJ2-5	15	CASSEARGKSETQYF
TRBV7-6	TRBJ1-1	14	CASSLGHGNTEAFF
TRBV2	TRBJ1-2	13	CASSPGRGKGYTF
TRBV5-1	TRBJ1-2	13	CASSLTPLDGYTF
TRBV19	TRBJ1-2	13	CASSPQGVNGYTF
TRBV7-8	TRBJ1-1	15	CASSLDQLAYTEAFF
TRBV12-3/TRBV12-4	TRBJ1-2	15	CASRDGQGPAIVYTF
TRBV7-6	TRBJ1-4	15	CASSSRQGTNEKLFF
TRBV12-3/TRBV12-4	TRBJ1-2	16	CASSIRTMGPGYGYTF